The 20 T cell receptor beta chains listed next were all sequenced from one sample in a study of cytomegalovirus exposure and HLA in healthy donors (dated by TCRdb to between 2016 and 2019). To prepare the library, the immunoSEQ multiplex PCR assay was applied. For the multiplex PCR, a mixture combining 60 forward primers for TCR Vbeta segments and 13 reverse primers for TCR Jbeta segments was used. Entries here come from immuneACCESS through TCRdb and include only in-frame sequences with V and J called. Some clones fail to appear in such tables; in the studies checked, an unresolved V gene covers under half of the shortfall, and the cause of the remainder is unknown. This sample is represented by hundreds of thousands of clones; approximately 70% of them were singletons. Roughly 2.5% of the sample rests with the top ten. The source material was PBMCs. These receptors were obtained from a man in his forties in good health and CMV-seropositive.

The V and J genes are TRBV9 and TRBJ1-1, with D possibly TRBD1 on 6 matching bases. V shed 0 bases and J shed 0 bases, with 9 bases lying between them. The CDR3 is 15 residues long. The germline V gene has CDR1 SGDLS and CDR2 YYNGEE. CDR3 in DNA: TGTGCCAGCAGCGTAGTAAGGGGGTTGAACACTGAAGCTTTCTTT. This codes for CASSVVRGLNTEAFF.

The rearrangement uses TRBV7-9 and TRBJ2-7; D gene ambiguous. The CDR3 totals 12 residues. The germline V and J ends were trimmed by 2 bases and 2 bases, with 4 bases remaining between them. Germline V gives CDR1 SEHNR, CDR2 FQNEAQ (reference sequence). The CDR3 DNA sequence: TGTGCCAGCAGCTTACTACCCTACGAGCAGTACTTC. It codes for CASSLLPYEQYF.

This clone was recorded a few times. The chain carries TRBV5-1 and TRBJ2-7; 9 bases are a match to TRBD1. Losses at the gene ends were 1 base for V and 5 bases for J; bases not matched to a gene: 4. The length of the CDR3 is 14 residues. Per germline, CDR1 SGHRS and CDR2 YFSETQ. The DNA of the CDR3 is TGCGCCAGCAGCTTGTGGGACAGGGAGGACGAGCAGTACTTC. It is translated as CASSLWDREDEQYF.

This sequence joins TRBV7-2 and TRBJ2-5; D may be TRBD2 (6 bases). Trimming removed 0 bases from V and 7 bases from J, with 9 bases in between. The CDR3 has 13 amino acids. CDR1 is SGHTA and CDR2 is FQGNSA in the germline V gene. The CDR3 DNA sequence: TGTGCCAGCAGCTTAGCGCTGGGGGGGACCCAGTACTTC. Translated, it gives CASSLALGGTQYF.

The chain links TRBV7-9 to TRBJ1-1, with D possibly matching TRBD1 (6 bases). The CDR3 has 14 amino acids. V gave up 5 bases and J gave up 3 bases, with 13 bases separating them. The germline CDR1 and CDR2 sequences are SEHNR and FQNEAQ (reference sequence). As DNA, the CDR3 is TGTGCCAGCAGCGCCCGGGACACCTACACTGAAGCTTTCTTT. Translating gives CASSARDTYTEAFF.

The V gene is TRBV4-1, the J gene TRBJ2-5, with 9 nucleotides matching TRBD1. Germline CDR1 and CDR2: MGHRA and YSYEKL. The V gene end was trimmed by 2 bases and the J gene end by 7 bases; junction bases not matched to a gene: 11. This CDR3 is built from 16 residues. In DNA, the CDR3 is TGCGCCAGCAGCCAACCCTGGGGACAGGGCGGCGGGACCCAGTACTTC. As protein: CASSQPWGQGGGTQYF.

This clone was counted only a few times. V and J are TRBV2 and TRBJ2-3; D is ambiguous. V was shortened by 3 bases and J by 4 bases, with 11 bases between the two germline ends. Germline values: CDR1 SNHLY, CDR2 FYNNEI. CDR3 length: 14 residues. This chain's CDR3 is CASSEHFPPDTQYF. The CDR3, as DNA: TGTGCCAGCAGTGAGCACTTCCCCCCAGATACGCAGTATTTT.

The CDR3 region is CASSSLAGGSYEQYF. In DNA, the CDR3 is TGTGCCAGCAGCTCACTAGCGGGGGGGAGCTACGAGCAGTACTTC. V gene TRBV7-2 combines with J gene TRBJ2-7; 13 bases line up with TRBD2. In germline, CDR1 is SGHTA, CDR2 FQGNSA. The CDR3 contains 15 residues. V shed 4 bases and J 3 bases; nucleotides not matched to a gene: 3.

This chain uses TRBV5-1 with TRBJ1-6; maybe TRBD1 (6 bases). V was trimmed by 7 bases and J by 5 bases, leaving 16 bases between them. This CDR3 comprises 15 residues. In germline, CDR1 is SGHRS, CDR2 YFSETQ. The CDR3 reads CASRPGDGNNSPLHF. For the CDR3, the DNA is TGCGCCAGCCGCCCAGGGGACGGGAATAATTCACCCCTCCACTTT.

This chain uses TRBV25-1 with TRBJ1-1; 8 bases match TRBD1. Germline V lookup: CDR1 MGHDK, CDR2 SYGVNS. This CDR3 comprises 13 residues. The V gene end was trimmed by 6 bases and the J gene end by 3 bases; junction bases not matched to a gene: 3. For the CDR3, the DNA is TGTGCCAGCAGCAGGGGGCAGTACACTGAAGCTTTCTTT. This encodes CASSRGQYTEAFF.

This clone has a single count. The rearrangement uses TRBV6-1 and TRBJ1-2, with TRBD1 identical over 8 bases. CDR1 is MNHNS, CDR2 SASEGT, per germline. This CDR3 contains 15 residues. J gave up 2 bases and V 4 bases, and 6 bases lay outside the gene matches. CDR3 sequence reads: CASSGGQVSNYGYTF. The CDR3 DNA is TGTGCCAGCAGTGGGGGACAGGTGTCAAACTATGGCTACACCTTC.

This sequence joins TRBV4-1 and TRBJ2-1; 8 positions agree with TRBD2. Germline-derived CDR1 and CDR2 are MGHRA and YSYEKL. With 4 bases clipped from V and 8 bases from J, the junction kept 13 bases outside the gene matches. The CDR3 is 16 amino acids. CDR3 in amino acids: CASSRSPRGVTYEQFF. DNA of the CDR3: TGCGCCAGCAGCCGGTCCCCGCGGGGGGTAACGTATGAGCAGTTCTTC.

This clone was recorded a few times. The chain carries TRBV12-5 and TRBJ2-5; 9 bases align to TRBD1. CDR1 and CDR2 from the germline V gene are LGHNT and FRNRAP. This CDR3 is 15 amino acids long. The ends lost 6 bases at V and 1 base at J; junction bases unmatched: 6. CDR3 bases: TGTGCTAGTGGGTACAACAGGGGGCTCCAAGAGACCCAGTACTTC. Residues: CASGYNRGLQETQYF. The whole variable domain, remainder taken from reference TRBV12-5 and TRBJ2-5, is DARVTQTPRHKVTEMGQEVTMRCQPILGHNTVFWYRQTMMQGLELLAYFRNRAPLDDSGMPKDRFSAEMPDATLATLKIQPSEPRDSAVYFCASGYNRGLQETQYFGPGTRLLVL.

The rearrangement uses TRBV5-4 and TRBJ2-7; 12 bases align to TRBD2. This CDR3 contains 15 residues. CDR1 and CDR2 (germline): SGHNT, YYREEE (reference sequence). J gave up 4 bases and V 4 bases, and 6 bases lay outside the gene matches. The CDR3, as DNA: TGTGCCAGCAGCATACTAGCGGGGGGCGGATACGAGCAGTACTTC. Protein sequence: CASSILAGGGYEQYF.

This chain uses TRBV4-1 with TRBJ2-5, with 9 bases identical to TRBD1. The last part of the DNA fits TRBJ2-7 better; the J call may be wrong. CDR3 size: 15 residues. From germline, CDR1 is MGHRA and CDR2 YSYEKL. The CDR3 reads CASSLRTGASYEQYF. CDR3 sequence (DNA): TGCGCCAGCAGCCTGAGGACAGGGGCCTCGTACGAGCAGTACTTC.

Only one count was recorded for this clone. The CDR3 DNA reads TGTGCCAGTCACGTTGGGGGGAAGGGAAACACCATATATTTT. Amino acids: CASHVGGKGNTIYF. V gene TRBV6-6 combines with J gene TRBJ1-3; a possible D gene is TRBD1 (5 bases). Germline V lookup: CDR1 MNHNY, CDR2 SVGAGI (reference sequence). The V end was cut by 9 bases, the J end by 4 bases, with 16 bases between. This CDR3 is 14 amino acids long.

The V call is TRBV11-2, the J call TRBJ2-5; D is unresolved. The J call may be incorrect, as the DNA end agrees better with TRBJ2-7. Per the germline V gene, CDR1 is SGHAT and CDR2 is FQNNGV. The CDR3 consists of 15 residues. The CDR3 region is CASSLMAVNGYEQYF. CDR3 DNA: TGTGCCAGCAGCTTAATGGCGGTAAATGGGTACGAGCAGTACTTC.

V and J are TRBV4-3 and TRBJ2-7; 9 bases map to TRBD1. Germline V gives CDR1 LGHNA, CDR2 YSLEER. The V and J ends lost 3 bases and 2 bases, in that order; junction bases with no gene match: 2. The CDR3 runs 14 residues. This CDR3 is CASSQGQGAYEQYF. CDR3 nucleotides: TGCGCCAGCAGCCAGGGACAGGGCGCCTACGAGCAGTACTTC.

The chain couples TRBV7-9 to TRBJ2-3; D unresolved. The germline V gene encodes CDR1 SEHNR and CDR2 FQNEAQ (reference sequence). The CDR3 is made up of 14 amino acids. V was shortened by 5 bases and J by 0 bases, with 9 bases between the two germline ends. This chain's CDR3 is CASSSDISTDTQYF. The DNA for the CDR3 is TGTGCCAGCAGCAGTGACATTAGCACAGATACGCAGTATTTT.

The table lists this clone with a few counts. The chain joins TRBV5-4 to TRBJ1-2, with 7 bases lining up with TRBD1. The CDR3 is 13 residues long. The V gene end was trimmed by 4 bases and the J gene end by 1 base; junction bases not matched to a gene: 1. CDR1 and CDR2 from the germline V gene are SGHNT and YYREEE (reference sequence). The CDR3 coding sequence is TGTGCCAGCAGCGGACAGGATAACTATGGCTACACCTTC. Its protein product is CASSGQDNYGYTF. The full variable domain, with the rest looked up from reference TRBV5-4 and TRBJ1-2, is ETGVTQSPTHLIKTRGQQVTLRCSSQSGHNTVSWYQQALGQGPQFIFQYYREEENGRGNFPPRFSGLQFPNYSSELNVNALELDDSALYLCASSGQDNYGYTFGSGTRLTVV.